These 20 T cell receptor beta chains originate from one sample sequenced in a study of blood T cell repertoires in COVID-19. Here immunoSEQ multiplex PCR was the method, and the copy in TCRdb shows in-frame clones only, minus some. The sample shows about 41,000 clones, roughly nine tenths of them seen only once. The source material was peripheral blood. The receptor source for this set is a man in his 60s with acute or convalescent COVID-19.

In nucleotides, the CDR3 is TGTGCCAGCAGTTACTCGAGGGCGGGGGCCAATTCACCCCTCCACTTT. It encodes CASSYSRAGANSPLHF. This chain uses TRBV6-6 with TRBJ1-6; possibly TRBD1 for D (6 bases). This CDR3 is built from 16 residues. Between the trimmed V and J ends, which lost 0 bases and 7 bases, there was a span of 13 bases. Per germline, CDR1 MNHNY and CDR2 SVGAGI (reference sequence).

This rearrangement joins TRBV19 to TRBJ1-3; 8 positions match TRBD1. This CDR3 is 14 amino acids long. The germline V gene encodes CDR1 LNHDA and CDR2 SQIVND (reference sequence). V shed 7 bases and J 3 bases; nucleotides not matched to a gene: 5. CDR3 sequence: CASNLGTGGNTIYF. The CDR3, as DNA: TGTGCCAGTAACCTGGGGACAGGTGGAAACACCATATATTTT.

The chain has TRBV28 and TRBJ2-7; 13 positions match TRBD2. The germline CDR1 and CDR2 sequences are MDHEN and SYDVKM. The CDR3 contains 15 residues. Germline trimming cut 10 bases from V and 0 bases from J; bases unmatched to any gene: 6. CDR3 sequence (DNA): TGTGCCATAACTAGCGGGGGGGGAAACTCCTACGAGCAGTACTTC. Translation gives CAITSGGGNSYEQYF.

This chain uses TRBV7-2 with TRBJ2-2, with a weak D call TRBD1 (6 bases). The CDR3 is 16 residues long. Germline CDR1 SGHTA, CDR2 FQGNSA. V was trimmed by 1 base and J by 6 bases, leaving 15 bases between them. The DNA of the CDR3 is TGTGCCAGCAGCTTAGTGGGGGCGCGGTTTCCCGGGGAGCTGTTTTTT. It specifies CASSLVGARFPGELFF. Using reference TRBV7-2 and TRBJ2-2 for the parts outside the CDR3, the full variable domain is GAGVSQSPSNKVTEKGKDVELRCDPISGHTALYWYRQSLGQGLEFLIYFQGNSAPDKSGLPSDRFSAERTGGSVSTLTIQRTQQEDSAVYLCASSLVGARFPGELFFGEGSRLTVL.

The chain uses TRBV19 and TRBJ1-5, with 7 nucleotides matching TRBD1. Germline V gene data show CDR1 as LNHDA and CDR2 as SQIVND (reference sequence). The CDR3 length is 15 residues. The trim removed 5 bases at V and 5 bases at J, leaving 9 bases unmatched. CDR3 in amino acids: CASSVPGQSYQPQHF. The DNA of the CDR3 is TGTGCCAGTAGTGTTCCGGGACAGTCATATCAGCCCCAGCATTTT. The full variable domain, its missing parts supplied by reference TRBV19 and TRBJ1-5, is DGGITQSPKYLFRKEGQNVTLSCEQNLNHDAMYWYRQDPGQGLRLIYYSQIVNDFQKGDIAEGYSVSREKKESFPLTVTSAQKNPTAFYLCASSVPGQSYQPQHFGDGTRLSIL.

This sequence joins TRBV13 and TRBJ2-7, with a possible D match to TRBD1 (5 bases). The CDR3 totals 13 residues. Trimming pared 2 bases from V and 6 bases from J, leaving 11 bases between. Germline CDR1 and CDR2: PRHDT and FYEKMQ (reference sequence). CDR3 in DNA: TGTGCCAGCAGCTTACAACAGGCTACCGAGCAGTACTTC. This sequence encodes CASSLQQATEQYF. The variable domain in full, completed from reference TRBV13 and TRBJ2-7, reads AAGVIQSPRHLIKEKRETATLKCYPIPRHDTVYWYQQGPGQDPQFLISFYEKMQSDKGSIPDRFSAQQFSDYHSELNMSSLELGDSALYFCASSLQQATEQYFGPGTRLTVT.

This clone was counted between two and nine times. The rearrangement links TRBV18 to TRBJ1-3; TRBD1 matches at 9 bases. Germline CDR1 reads KGHSH; CDR2 reads LQKENI. V gave up 3 bases and J gave up 3 bases; unmatched junction bases: 9. This CDR3 has 17 residues. CDR3 coding DNA: TGTGCCAGCTCACCCATGGACAGGGGTGTCGGTGGAAACACCATATATTTT. Translating gives CASSPMDRGVGGNTIYF.

The chain joins TRBV11-2 to TRBJ2-1; 9 nucleotides agree with TRBD2. Trimming cost V 5 bases and J 4 bases; bases outside gene matches: 12. CDR3 size: 17 residues. The germline V gene has CDR1 SGHAT and CDR2 FQNNGV. CDR3 nucleotide sequence: TGTGCCAGCAGCCCCACGTACAGCGGGGGGATTTACAATGAGCAGTTCTTC. This gives the protein CASSPTYSGGIYNEQFF. The full variable domain, in which reference TRBV11-2 and TRBJ2-1 provide the parts outside the CDR3, is EAGVAQSPRYKIIEKRQSVAFWCNPISGHATLYWYQQILGQGPKLLIQFQNNGVVDDSQLPKDRFSAERLKGVDSTLKIQPAKLEDSAVYLCASSPTYSGGIYNEQFFGPGTRLTVL.

This chain links TRBV5-4 with TRBJ2-1; D may be TRBD2 (5 bases). The CDR3 totals 15 residues. Germline V gene data show CDR1 as SGHNT and CDR2 as YYREEE (reference sequence). V lost 2 bases and J 0 bases, leaving 9 bases between the germline ends. Here the CDR3 reads CASSFPGSSYNEQFF. CDR3 coding DNA: TGTGCCAGCAGCTTTCCGGGAAGCTCCTACAATGAGCAGTTCTTC.

The chain links TRBV30 to TRBJ2-2, with D possibly matching TRBD1 (6 bases). Germline CDR1 GTSNPN, CDR2 SVGIG (reference sequence). Trimming removed 0 bases at V and 5 bases at J, with 13 bases between. The length of the CDR3 is 15 residues. The CDR3 nucleotides read TGTGCCTGGAGTGTACGGCAGGGGAAGACCGGGGAGCTGTTTTTT. Amino acids: CAWSVRQGKTGELFF.

The chain recombines TRBV28 with TRBJ2-3; the D gene is possibly TRBD2 (5 bases). CDR1 and CDR2 from the germline V gene are MDHEN and SYDVKM. Trimming left V 6 bases short and J 2 bases short, with 18 bases between. The CDR3 has 16 amino acids. DNA for the CDR3: TGTGCCAGCAGCCGGTCCCCCGGGGTGTACACAGATACGCAGTATTTT. Protein: CASSRSPGVYTDTQYF.

The chain carries TRBV27 and TRBJ1-4; maybe TRBD1 (6 bases). V lost 6 bases and J 3 bases, leaving 17 bases between the germline ends. Per germline, CDR1 MNHEY and CDR2 SMNVEV (reference sequence). The CDR3 covers 16 residues. In DNA, the CDR3 is TGTGCCAGCAGGGACACGGGGGGCCCCTCTAATGAAAAACTGTTTTTT. Translation: CASRDTGGPSNEKLFF.

The chain joins TRBV3-1 (or the pseudogene TRBV3-2) to TRBJ2-2; 11 bases map to TRBD2. Looked up from germline, CDR1 is LGHDT and CDR2 is YNNKEL (reference sequence). V lost 6 bases to trimming and J lost 2 bases; unmatched junction nucleotides: 8. The CDR3 is made up of 17 amino acids. CDR3 region: CASRLVSGGVNTGELFF. The CDR3 DNA reads TGTGCCAGCAGACTAGTTAGCGGGGGGGTTAACACCGGGGAGCTGTTTTTT.

The chain joins TRBV5-1 to TRBJ1-4; TRBD1 agrees at 10 bases. This CDR3 spans 19 amino acids. J was trimmed by 2 bases and V by 4 bases; bases with no gene match: 14. Germline loops: CDR1 SGHRS, CDR2 YFSETQ. CDR3 in DNA: TGCGCCAGCAGCCCCACCGCCGGGACAGGGGCCATTACTAATGAAAAACTGTTTTTT. As protein: CASSPTAGTGAITNEKLFF. Together with reference TRBV5-1 and TRBJ1-4, the CDR3 gives the full variable domain: KAGVTQTPRYLIKTRGQQVTLSCSPISGHRSVSWYQQTPGQGLQFLFEYFSETQRNKGNFPGRFSGRQFSNSRSEMNVSTLELGDSALYLCASSPTAGTGAITNEKLFFGSGTQLSVL.

The V call is TRBV13, the J call TRBJ1-2; D call uncertain. The V gene lost 6 bases and the J gene lost 6 bases, with 17 bases spanning the gap. This CDR3 is 14 amino acids long. Germline V lookup: CDR1 PRHDT, CDR2 FYEKMQ (reference sequence). CDR3 bases: TGTGCCAGCAGTTTCATGGCGGCGTGGGATGGCTACACCTTC. This sequence encodes CASSFMAAWDGYTF.

The chain uses TRBV12-3 or TRBV12-4 and TRBJ1-5, with D possibly being TRBD1 (6 bases). The CDR3 is made up of 13 amino acids. The V and J ends lost 6 bases and 7 bases respectively, with 13 bases between them. This CDR3 is CASSQSGAQPQHF. CDR3 sequence (DNA): TGTGCCAGCAGCCAATCAGGGGCGCAGCCCCAGCATTTT.

V and J are TRBV6-2 or TRBV6-3 and TRBJ1-1; 7 bases are a match to TRBD1. The CDR3 covers 16 residues. V lost 2 bases and J lost 0; bases outside the gene matches: 6. CDR1 and CDR2 from the germline V gene are MNHEY and SVGEGT. The CDR3 nucleotides are TGTGCCAGCAGTTACGACAGGGAACTTATGAACACTGAAGCTTTCTTT. Translation gives CASSYDRELMNTEAFF.

The rearrangement links TRBV5-4 to TRBJ1-6; tentatively, D is TRBD1 (6 bases). Germline assignment: CDR1 SGHNT and CDR2 YYREEE (reference sequence). This CDR3 is built from 14 residues. With 4 bases removed from V and 7 bases from J, the gap between germline ends came to 12 bases. The CDR3 region is CASSPQGRNSPLHF. The CDR3 DNA sequence: TGTGCCAGCAGCCCACAGGGCCGAAATTCACCCCTCCACTTT. Looking up the rest from reference TRBV5-4 and TRBJ1-6 gives the full variable domain: ETGVTQSPTHLIKTRGQQVTLRCSSQSGHNTVSWYQQALGQGPQFIFQYYREEENGRGNFPPRFSGLQFPNYSSELNVNALELDDSALYLCASSPQGRNSPLHFGNGTRLTVT.

The CDR3 region is CSVSDGFNEKLFF. The DNA for the CDR3 is TGCAGCGTTAGCGACGGATTTAATGAAAAACTGTTTTTT. The chain carries TRBV29-1 and TRBJ1-4; D gene ambiguous. Trimming pared 5 bases from V and 4 bases from J, leaving 11 bases between. The CDR3 has 13 residues. Germline V gives CDR1 SQVTM, CDR2 ANQGSEA.

This clone was observed a few times. The rearrangement uses TRBV5-6 and TRBJ2-5; tentative D call: TRBD1 (5 bases). The germline V gene encodes CDR1 SGHDT and CDR2 YYEEEE. V lost 5 bases and J lost 9, with 17 bases in between. This CDR3 is built from 13 residues. CDR3 sequence: CASRSSGSAAQYF. The CDR3 DNA reads TGTGCCAGCAGATCGTCAGGGTCCGCGGCCCAGTACTTC.